This T cell receptor beta chain was recorded in a study of blood T cells in healthy people across ages. Study-level results: Relative to aged donors, long-lived donors carried more naive CD4+ cells and displayed higher diversity.

The donors, all healthy, were Caucasians living in Russia, aged about 6 to 100. PBMCs were isolated at a quantity of at least 7 million per sample. Germline V gene lookup returns CDR1 MNHEY and CDR2 SVGEGT. This CDR3 region has 13 residues. Trimming stripped 10 bases from V and 1 base from J, with 11 bases between. Only a few counts were recorded for this clonotype. The antigen remains undetermined. The authors ran a second PCR of about 7 to 12 cycles using a sample-barcoded 5' primer and a J-beta primer mix. TCRdb recomputed calls from the 5' RACE reads with MiXCR, one row per CDR3 protein. The table records 730,000 or so distinct CDR3 sequences, roughly 45% of them present only once.

This chain uses TRBV6-2 or TRBV6-3 with TRBJ2-1; D possibly matches TRBD1 or TRBD2 (5 bases each). The source material was blood. The sequence was collected from a woman between 55 and 75 years old in good health. CDR3 DNA: TGTGCCACGGGACGGGAATCCTACAATGAGCAGTTCTTC. As protein: CATGRESYNEQFF.